What follows are 17 T cell receptor beta chains derived from one specimen sequenced in a study of T cell responses to AZD1222 COVID-19 vaccine. TCRdb keeps only in-frame clones here, not all; method: immunoSEQ multiplex PCR. The sample yields under 150,000 clones, about 91% seen once. Specimen: peripheral blood, collected 28 days after the second AZD1222 dose. The receptors stem from an adult who received the AZD1222 COVID-19 vaccine.

The chain links TRBV13 to TRBJ2-1, with 7 bases fitting TRBD1. The CDR3 is 15 residues long. Trimming at V came to 5 bases and at J to 0 bases, leaving 4 bases not matched to a gene. CDR1 PRHDT and CDR2 FYEKMQ come from the germline V gene (reference sequence). CDR3 loop: CASSPRQGSYNEQFF. The CDR3 DNA sequence: TGTGCCAGCAGCCCAAGACAGGGCTCCTACAATGAGCAGTTCTTC.

This rearrangement joins TRBV23-1 to TRBJ1-2; 9 nucleotides align to TRBD1. TRBV23-1 is given ORF status, its function remaining uncertain. V trimming: 0 bases; J trimming: 8 bases; junction bases outside the gene matches: 7. The CDR3 totals 15 residues. The CDR3 region is CASSQSNRGLKGYTF. Here the CDR3 DNA reads TGCGCCAGCAGTCAATCTAACAGGGGGCTTAAGGGCTACACCTTC.

The rearrangement links TRBV19 to TRBJ1-5; D gene unclear. There are 13 residues in the CDR3. V lost 0 bases, J lost 5 bases, and 5 bases lay in between. CDR1 and CDR2 (germline): LNHDA, SQIVND (reference sequence). The CDR3 is CASSIDGYQPQHF. The CDR3 DNA is TGTGCCAGTAGTATAGATGGCTATCAGCCCCAGCATTTT.

The V gene is TRBV7-3, the J gene TRBJ1-2; no clear D gene. CDR1 and CDR2 (germline): SGHTA, FQGTGA. V lost 2 bases to trimming and J lost 7 bases, with 11 bases between them. This CDR3 is 13 amino acids long. CDR3 sequence: CASSLEGLGGYTF. The CDR3 DNA reads TGTGCCAGCAGCTTAGAGGGCCTGGGTGGCTACACCTTC.

The chain combines TRBV15 with TRBJ1-2; tentative D call: TRBD1 (6 bases). The CDR3 is 21 amino acids. The ends were cut back, 5 bases at V and 2 bases at J, with 33 bases in the middle. Germline V gene lookup returns CDR1 LNHNV and CDR2 YYDKDF (reference sequence). The CDR3 loop reads CATSPSPFRGQGFPKNYGYTF. The CDR3 DNA sequence: TGTGCCACCAGCCCATCACCATTCCGGGGCCAGGGGTTCCCCAAGAACTATGGCTACACCTTC.

This chain connects TRBV14 to TRBJ1-5, with TRBD1 matching over 8 bases. The V gene end was trimmed by 4 bases and the J gene end by 1 base; junction bases not matched to a gene: 12. The V gene's germline CDR1 is SGHDN and CDR2 FVKESK. The CDR3 is 18 amino acids. For the CDR3, the DNA is TGTGCCAGCAGCCGGGCAAATAGGACAGGGCGAAGCAATCAGCCCCAGCATTTT. Encoded protein: CASSRANRTGRSNQPQHF.

The chain links TRBV3-1 (or the pseudogene TRBV3-2) to TRBJ2-3; 12 positions match TRBD2. The CDR3 totals 14 residues. CDR1 LGHDT and CDR2 YNNKEL come from the germline V gene (reference sequence). J was trimmed by 14 bases and V by 4 bases; bases with no gene match: 10. CDR3 nucleotides: TGTGCCAGCAGCCCGGGACTAGCGGGCGCTACACTGTATTTT. It specifies CASSPGLAGATLYF.

The chain employs TRBV7-9 and TRBJ1-1; no clear D gene. The CDR3 loop spans 12 amino acids. V lost 4 bases and J lost 2, with 5 bases in between. Germline V gene data show CDR1 as SEHNR and CDR2 as FQNEAQ (reference sequence). The CDR3 coding sequence is TGTGCCAGCAGCTGGACTAACACTGAAGCTTTCTTT. Translating gives CASSWTNTEAFF.

Only one count was recorded for this clone. The rearrangement joins TRBV5-6 to TRBJ2-7, with D uncertain. Looked up from germline, CDR1 is SGHDT and CDR2 is YYEEEE. CDR3 length: 14 residues. V was pared by 4 bases and J by 1 base, with 12 bases between. DNA for the CDR3: TGTGCCAGCAGCCCTACGATACATTCCTACGAGCAGTACTTC. Translating gives CASSPTIHSYEQYF.

J is TRBJ1-2 and V is TRBV5-8; 10 bases align to TRBD1. CDR3 length: 16 residues. Unmatched junction bases numbered 8, after V lost 3 bases and J lost 3 bases. The germline V gene encodes CDR1 SGHTS and CDR2 YDEGEE. The CDR3 nucleotides are TGTGCCAGCAGCTCCGTCGGGACAGGGGAATACTATGGCTACACCTTC. It yields the protein CASSSVGTGEYYGYTF. Complete variable domain (other parts from reference TRBV5-8 and TRBJ1-2): EAGVTQSPTHLIKTRGQQATLRCSPISGHTSVYWYQQALGLGLQFLLWYDEGEERNRGNFPPRFSGRQFPNYSSELNVNALELEDSALYLCASSSVGTGEYYGYTFGSGTRLTVV.

The chain carries TRBV28 and TRBJ1-6; D is uncertain. The V end was cut by 2 bases, the J end by 8 bases, with 10 bases between. This CDR3 contains 14 residues. Germline V gene data show CDR1 as MDHEN and CDR2 as SYDVKM. This CDR3 reads CASSLTQVDSPLHF. In DNA, the CDR3 is TGTGCCAGCAGTTTAACCCAAGTAGATTCACCCCTCCACTTT.

The V call is TRBV10-3, the J call TRBJ2-1; TRBD2 matches at 13 bases. Germline V gene lookup returns CDR1 ENHRY and CDR2 SYGVKD. CDR3 length equals 20 residues. V was pared by 5 bases and J by 5 bases, with 18 bases of the junction left unmatched. In DNA, the CDR3 is TGTGCCATCAGTCCGGGACTAGCGGGATTCGGGTCCCGTAAAGACAATGAGCAGTTCTTC. This translates into CAISPGLAGFGSRKDNEQFF.

This chain connects TRBV6-5 to TRBJ2-3; no clear D. Per germline, CDR1 MNHEY and CDR2 SVGAGI. V lost 0 bases, J lost 2 bases, and 9 bases lay in between. This CDR3 is 15 amino acids long. CDR3 sequence: CASSYSKQNTDTQYF. CDR3 DNA: TGTGCCAGCAGTTACTCGAAACAGAACACAGATACGCAGTATTTT.

The chain couples TRBV19 to TRBJ1-5; TRBD1 matches at 8 bases. Looked up from germline, CDR1 is LNHDA and CDR2 is SQIVND (reference sequence). V lost 6 bases to trimming and J lost 0 bases; unmatched junction nucleotides: 7. This CDR3 has 16 residues. The CDR3 here is CASRPQGALSNQPQHF. The CDR3 nucleotides are TGTGCCAGTAGACCCCAGGGGGCGCTTAGCAATCAGCCCCAGCATTTT.

The V and J genes are TRBV4-3 and TRBJ2-3; D is uncertain. Trimming shortened V by 3 bases and J by 1 base, and 11 bases separated the two germline ends. The CDR3 length is 15 residues. Germline assignment: CDR1 LGHNA and CDR2 YSLEER. Here the CDR3 DNA reads TGCGCCAGCAGCCAGGTAGGCAGCGGCACAGATACGCAGTATTTT. Its protein product is CASSQVGSGTDTQYF.

The chain is built from TRBV28 and TRBJ2-7, with D maybe TRBD1 (6 bases). The V end lost 3 bases, the J end lost 3 bases, and 18 bases lay between the germline ends. The CDR3 has 16 amino acids. Germline loops: CDR1 MDHEN, CDR2 SYDVKM. The CDR3 loop reads CASSFPDYRVGYEQYF. CDR3 bases: TGTGCCAGCAGTTTCCCCGACTACAGGGTGGGCTACGAGCAGTACTTC.

The rearrangement uses TRBV30 and TRBJ2-5; TRBD1 matches at 7 bases. Per the germline V gene, CDR1 is GTSNPN and CDR2 is SVGIG (reference sequence). V lost 4 bases, J lost 4 bases, and 12 bases stayed unmatched. The CDR3 is 15 residues long. The CDR3 sequence: CAWTTGVASGETQYF. CDR3 bases: TGTGCCTGGACCACAGGGGTTGCCAGCGGAGAGACCCAGTACTTC.